Included here is one T cell receptor (beta chain) sequence, with context. The data are from a study of blood T cell repertoires in COVID-19. The Seattle site enrolled patients during active infection and followed them longitudinally. Generated by immunoSEQ multiplex PCR, the TCRdb table keeps only in-frame clones and is missing some. The top ten hold 10% of the sample, which has 390,000 or so clones, roughly 86% seen once. CDR1 is GTSNPN and CDR2 is SVGIG in the germline V gene (reference sequence). The CDR3 sequence is 12 residues long. V trimming: 7 bases; J trimming: 9 bases; junction bases outside the gene matches: 5.

This chain connects TRBV30 to TRBJ2-7; 14 positions agree with TRBD2. Sequenced: peripheral blood. This receptor was taken from a woman aged 30 to 39 with COVID-19, enrolled during active disease. CDR3 in amino acids: CASGLAGEVQYF. CDR3 coding DNA: TGTGCCTCGGGACTAGCGGGAGAAGTGCAGTACTTC.